The clone carrying this TCR beta chain has more than one count but fewer than ten. This specimen belongs to a study of blood T cell repertoires in COVID-19. The CDR3 is 15 residues long. The V segment lost 6 bases and the J segment 7 bases; nucleotides outside the gene matches: 14. Germline CDR1 is SQVTM and CDR2 is ANQGSEA. Measured with immunoSEQ multiplex PCR; TCRdb has only the in-frame clones, and not every one. The repertoire consists of 40,000 to 55,000 clones, with around 86% occurring once and the leading ten covering 11% to 15%. The receptor was isolated from a human donor with acute or convalescent COVID-19. The donor label of this sample is uncertain. V is TRBV29-1 and J is TRBJ1-5, with 8 nucleotides matching TRBD1. The sequenced sample was peripheral blood. CDR3 sequence: CSVALLTGADQPQHF. CDR3 bases: TGCAGCGTAGCCCTACTGACAGGGGCAGACCAGCCCCAGCATTTT.